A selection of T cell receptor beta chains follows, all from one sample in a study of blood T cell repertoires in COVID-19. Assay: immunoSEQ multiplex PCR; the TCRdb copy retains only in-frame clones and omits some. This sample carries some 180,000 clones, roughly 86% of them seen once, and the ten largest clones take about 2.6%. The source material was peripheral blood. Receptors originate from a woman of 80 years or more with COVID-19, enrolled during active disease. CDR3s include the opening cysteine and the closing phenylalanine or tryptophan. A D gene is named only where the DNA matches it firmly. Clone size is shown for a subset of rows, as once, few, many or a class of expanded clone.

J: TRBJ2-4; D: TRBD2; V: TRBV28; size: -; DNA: TGTGCCAGCAGCCCCCGGGGGGAAGGCACCAAAAACATTCAGTACTTC; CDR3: CASSPRGEGTKNIQYF
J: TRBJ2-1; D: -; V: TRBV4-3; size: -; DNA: TGCGCCAGCAGCCAAGCCGTAAACAGGGACAATGAGCAGTTCTTC; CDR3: CASSQAVNRDNEQFF
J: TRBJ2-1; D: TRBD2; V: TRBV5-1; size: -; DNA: TGCGCCAGCAGCCCTGGACTAGCGGGAGTTGAAGAGCAGTTCTTC; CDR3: CASSPGLAGVEEQFF
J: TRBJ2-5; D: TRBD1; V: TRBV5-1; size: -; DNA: TGCGCCAGCAGCTCCGGACAGGGAAAAGAGACCCAGTACTTC; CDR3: CASSSGQGKETQYF
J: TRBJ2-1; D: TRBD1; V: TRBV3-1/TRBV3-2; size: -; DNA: TGTGCCAGCAGCCAAAACTGGTCGACAGGGGTATCCTACAATGAGCAGTTCTTC; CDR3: CASSQNWSTGVSYNEQFF
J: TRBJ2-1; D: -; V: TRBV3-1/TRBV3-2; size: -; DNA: TGTGCCAGCAGCCAAGGTAACGCGGTATGGGATGAGCAGTTCTTC; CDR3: CASSQGNAVWDEQFF
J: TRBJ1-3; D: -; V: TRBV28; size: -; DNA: TGTGCCAGCACCCAGGGAATTGGTGGAAACACCATATATTTT; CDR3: CASTQGIGGNTIYF
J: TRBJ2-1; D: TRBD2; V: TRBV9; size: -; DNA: TGTGCCAGCAGCGTAGTAGGCGGGAGGGCCCCCCATGAGCAGTTCTTC; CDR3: CASSVVGGRAPHEQFF
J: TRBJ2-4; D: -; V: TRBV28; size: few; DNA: TGTGCCAGCAGTTTAGTACCTCAGATAGCCAAAAACATTCAGTACTTC; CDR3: CASSLVPQIAKNIQYF
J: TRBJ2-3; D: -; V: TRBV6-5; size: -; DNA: TGTGCCAGCAAGGGGTTCCCAGATACGCAGTATTTT; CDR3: CASKGFPDTQYF
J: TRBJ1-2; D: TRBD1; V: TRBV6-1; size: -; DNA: TGTGCCAGCAGTGATCCGGGACAGGGGGCGTATGGCTACACCTTC; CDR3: CASSDPGQGAYGYTF
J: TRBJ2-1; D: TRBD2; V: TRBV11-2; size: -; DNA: TGTGCCAGCAGCGCCGGGACTAGCGGTTACAATGAGCAGTTCTTC; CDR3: CASSAGTSGYNEQFF
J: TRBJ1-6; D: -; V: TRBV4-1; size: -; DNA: TGCGCCAGCAGCCAAGTCCGGGGGGTCAGGAATTCACCCCTCCACTTT; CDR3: CASSQVRGVRNSPLHF
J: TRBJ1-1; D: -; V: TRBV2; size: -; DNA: TGTGCCAGCAGTGAAATGTCAGGGTCCGCTTCTGAAGCTTTCTTT; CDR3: CASSEMSGSASEAFF
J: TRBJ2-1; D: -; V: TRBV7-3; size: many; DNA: TGTGCCAGTAGAGGGCGGAGCAATGAGCAGTTCTTC; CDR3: CASRGRSNEQFF
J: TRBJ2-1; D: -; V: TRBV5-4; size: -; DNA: TGTGCCAGCCGCAAGCAGGGGGGAACTACCTTGAATGAGCAGTTCTTC; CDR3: CASRKQGGTTLNEQFF
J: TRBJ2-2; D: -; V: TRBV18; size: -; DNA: TGTGCCAGCTCACCATTTCTAGCGACGAACACCGGGGAGCTGTTTTTT; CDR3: CASSPFLATNTGELFF